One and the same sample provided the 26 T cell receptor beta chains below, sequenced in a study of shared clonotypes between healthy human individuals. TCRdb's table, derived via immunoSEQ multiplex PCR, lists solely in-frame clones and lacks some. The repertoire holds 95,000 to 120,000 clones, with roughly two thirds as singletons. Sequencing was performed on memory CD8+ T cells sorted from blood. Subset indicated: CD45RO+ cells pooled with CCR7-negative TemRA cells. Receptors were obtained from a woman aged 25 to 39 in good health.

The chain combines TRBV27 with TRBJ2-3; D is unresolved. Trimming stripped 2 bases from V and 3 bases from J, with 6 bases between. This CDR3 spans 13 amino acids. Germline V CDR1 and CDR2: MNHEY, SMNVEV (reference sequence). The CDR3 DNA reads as TGTGCCAGCAGTTTAGCTAAAACAGATACGCAGTATTTT. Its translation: CASSLAKTDTQYF.

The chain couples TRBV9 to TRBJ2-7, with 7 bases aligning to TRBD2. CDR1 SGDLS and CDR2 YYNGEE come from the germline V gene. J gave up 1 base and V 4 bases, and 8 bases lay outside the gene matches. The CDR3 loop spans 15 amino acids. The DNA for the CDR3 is TGTGCCAGCAGCCGCATTAGGCGGGAGTCCTACGAGCAGTACTTC. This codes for CASSRIRRESYEQYF. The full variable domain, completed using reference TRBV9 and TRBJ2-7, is DSGVTQTPKHLITATGQRVTLRCSPRSGDLSVYWYQQSLDQGLQFLIQYYNGEERAKGNILERFSAQQFPDLHSELNLSSLELGDSALYFCASSRIRRESYEQYFGPGTRLTVT.

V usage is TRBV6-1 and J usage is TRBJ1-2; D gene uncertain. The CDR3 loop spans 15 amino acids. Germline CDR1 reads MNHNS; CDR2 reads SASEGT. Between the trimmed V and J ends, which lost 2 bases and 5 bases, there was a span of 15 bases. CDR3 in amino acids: CASSETAPRSYGYTF. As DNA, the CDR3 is TGTGCCAGCAGTGAAACCGCCCCGCGAAGTTATGGCTACACCTTC.

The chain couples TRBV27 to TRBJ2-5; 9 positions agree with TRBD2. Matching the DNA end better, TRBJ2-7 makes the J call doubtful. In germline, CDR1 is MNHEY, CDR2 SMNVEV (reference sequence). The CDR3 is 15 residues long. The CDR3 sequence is CASRAGGPRSYEQYF. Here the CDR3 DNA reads TGTGCCAGCAGGGCGGGGGGGCCGCGCTCCTACGAGCAGTACTTC.

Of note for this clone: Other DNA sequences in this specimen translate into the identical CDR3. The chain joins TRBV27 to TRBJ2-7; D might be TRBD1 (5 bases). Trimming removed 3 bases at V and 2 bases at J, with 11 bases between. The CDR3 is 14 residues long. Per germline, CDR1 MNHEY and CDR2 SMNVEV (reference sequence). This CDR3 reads CASSLTTAPYEQYF. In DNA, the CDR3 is TGTGCCAGCAGTTTGACGACAGCCCCCTACGAGCAGTACTTC.

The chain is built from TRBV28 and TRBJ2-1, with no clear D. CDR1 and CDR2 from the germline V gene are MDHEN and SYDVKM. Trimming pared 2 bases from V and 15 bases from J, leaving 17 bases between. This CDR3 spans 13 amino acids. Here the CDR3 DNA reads TGTGCCAGCAGTTTACCCCCCCCTAGTGATCCGTTCTTC. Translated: CASSLPPPSDPFF.

This CDR3 is CASSERTSGLLEQYF. The CDR3, as DNA: TGCGCCAGCAGTGAGCGTACTAGCGGGCTCTTGGAGCAGTACTTC. This chain connects TRBV10-2 to TRBJ2-7, with 9 bases fitting TRBD2. The germline V gene encodes CDR1 WSHSY and CDR2 SAAADI. CDR3 length equals 15 residues. V was clipped by 2 bases and J by 7 bases; unmatched bases: 9.

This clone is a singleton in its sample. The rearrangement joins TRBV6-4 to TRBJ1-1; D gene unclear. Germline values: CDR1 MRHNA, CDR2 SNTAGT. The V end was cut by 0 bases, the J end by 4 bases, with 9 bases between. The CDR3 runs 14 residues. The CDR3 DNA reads TGTGCCAGCAGTGACTCGACCGAGGCCACTGAAGCTTTCTTT. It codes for CASSDSTEATEAFF.

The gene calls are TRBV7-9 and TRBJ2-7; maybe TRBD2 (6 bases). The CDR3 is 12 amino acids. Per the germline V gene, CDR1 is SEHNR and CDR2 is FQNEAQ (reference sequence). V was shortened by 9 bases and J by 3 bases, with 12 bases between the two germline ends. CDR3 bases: TGTGCCAGTCAGGAGGGAAACTACGAGCAGTACTTC. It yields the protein CASQEGNYEQYF.

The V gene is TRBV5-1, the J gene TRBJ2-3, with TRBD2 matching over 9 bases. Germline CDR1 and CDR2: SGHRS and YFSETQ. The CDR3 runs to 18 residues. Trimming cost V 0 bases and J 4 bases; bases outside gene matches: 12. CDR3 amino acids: CASSLDVLAGIGADTQYF. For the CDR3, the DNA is TGCGCCAGCAGCTTGGATGTGCTAGCGGGGATCGGGGCAGATACGCAGTATTTT.

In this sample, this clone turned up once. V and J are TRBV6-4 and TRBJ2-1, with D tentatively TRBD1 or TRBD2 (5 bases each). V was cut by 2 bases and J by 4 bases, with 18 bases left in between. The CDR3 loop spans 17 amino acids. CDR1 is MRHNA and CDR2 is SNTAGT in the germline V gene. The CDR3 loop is CASSDGGLSSAYNEQFF. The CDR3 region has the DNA TGTGCCAGCAGTGACGGGGGTCTTAGTAGTGCATACAATGAGCAGTTCTTC.

Here the CDR3 DNA reads TGTGCCAGCAGCTATTCTGGGACAGGGTGGTACGAGCAGTACTTC. This gives the protein CASSYSGTGWYEQYF. This sequence joins TRBV11-2 and TRBJ2-7; TRBD1 matches at 9 bases. CDR3 size: 15 residues. CDR1 is SGHAT and CDR2 is FQNNGV in the germline V gene. J gave up 4 bases and V 4 bases, and 8 bases lay outside the gene matches. Complete variable domain (other parts from reference TRBV11-2 and TRBJ2-7): EAGVAQSPRYKIIEKRQSVAFWCNPISGHATLYWYQQILGQGPKLLIQFQNNGVVDDSQLPKDRFSAERLKGVDSTLKIQPAKLEDSAVYLCASSYSGTGWYEQYFGPGTRLTVT.

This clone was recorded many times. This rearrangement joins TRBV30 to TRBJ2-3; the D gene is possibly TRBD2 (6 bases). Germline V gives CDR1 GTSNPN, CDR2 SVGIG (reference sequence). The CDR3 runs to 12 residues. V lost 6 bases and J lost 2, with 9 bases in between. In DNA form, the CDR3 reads TGTGCCTGCCGGGAGCCCACAGATACGCAGTATTTT. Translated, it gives CACREPTDTQYF.

The CDR3 spells CASSQGRGSYNEQFF. The CDR3 bases are TGTGCCAGCAGTCAGGGTAGGGGTTCCTACAATGAGCAGTTCTTC. The chain carries TRBV6-6 and TRBJ2-1; TRBD1 is a possible D gene (5 bases). V dropped 5 bases and J dropped 1 base, with 12 bases sitting between them. Germline loops: CDR1 MNHNY, CDR2 SVGAGI (reference sequence). The CDR3 sequence is 15 residues long.

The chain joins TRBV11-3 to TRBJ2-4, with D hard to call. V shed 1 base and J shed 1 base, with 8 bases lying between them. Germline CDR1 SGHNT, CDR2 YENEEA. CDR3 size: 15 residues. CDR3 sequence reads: CASSLVMLAKNIQYF. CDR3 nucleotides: TGTGCCAGCAGCTTAGTTATGCTGGCCAAAAACATTCAGTACTTC.

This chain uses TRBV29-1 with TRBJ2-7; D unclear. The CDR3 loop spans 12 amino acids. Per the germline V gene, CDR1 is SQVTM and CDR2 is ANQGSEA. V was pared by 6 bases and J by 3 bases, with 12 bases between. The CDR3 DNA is TGCAGCGTCGAGCCGGACGGCTACGAGCAGTACTTC. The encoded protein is CSVEPDGYEQYF.

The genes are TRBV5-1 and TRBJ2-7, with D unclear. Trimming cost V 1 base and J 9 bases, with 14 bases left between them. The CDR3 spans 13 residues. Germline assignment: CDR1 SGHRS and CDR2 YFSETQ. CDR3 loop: CASSLIESLGQYF. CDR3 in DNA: TGCGCCAGCAGCTTGATCGAAAGCCTCGGGCAGTACTTC.

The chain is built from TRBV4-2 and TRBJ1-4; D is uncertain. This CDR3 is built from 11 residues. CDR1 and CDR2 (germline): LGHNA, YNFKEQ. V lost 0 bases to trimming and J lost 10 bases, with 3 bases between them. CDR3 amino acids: CASSQEGKLFF. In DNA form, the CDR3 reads TGTGCCAGCAGCCAAGAGGGAAAACTGTTTTTT.

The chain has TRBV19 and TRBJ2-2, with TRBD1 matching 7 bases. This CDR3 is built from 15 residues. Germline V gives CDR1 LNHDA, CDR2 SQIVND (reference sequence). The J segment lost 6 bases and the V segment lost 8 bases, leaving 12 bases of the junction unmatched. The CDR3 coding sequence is TGTGCCAGTCATAGACAGGGAAGTTTCCCCGGGGAGCTGTTTTTT. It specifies CASHRQGSFPGELFF.

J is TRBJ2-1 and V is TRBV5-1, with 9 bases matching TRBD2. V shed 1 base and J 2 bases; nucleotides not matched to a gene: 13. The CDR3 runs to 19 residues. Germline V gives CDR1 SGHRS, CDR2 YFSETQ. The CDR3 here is CASSLRLAGLNGPYNEQFF. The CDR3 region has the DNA TGCGCCAGCAGCTTGCGGCTAGCGGGGCTAAATGGGCCCTACAATGAGCAGTTCTTC.

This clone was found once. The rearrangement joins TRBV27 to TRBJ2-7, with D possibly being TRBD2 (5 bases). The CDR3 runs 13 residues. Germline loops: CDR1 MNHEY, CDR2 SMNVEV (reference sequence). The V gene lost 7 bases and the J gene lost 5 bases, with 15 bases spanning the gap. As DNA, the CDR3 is TGTGCCAGCACGGAACTAGATGGGGACGAGCAGTACTTC. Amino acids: CASTELDGDEQYF.

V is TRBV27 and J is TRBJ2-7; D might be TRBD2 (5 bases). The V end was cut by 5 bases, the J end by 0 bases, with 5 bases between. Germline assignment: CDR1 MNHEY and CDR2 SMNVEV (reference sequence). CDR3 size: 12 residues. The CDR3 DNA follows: TGTGCCAGCAGTACTAGCTCCTACGAGCAGTACTTC. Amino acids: CASSTSSYEQYF.

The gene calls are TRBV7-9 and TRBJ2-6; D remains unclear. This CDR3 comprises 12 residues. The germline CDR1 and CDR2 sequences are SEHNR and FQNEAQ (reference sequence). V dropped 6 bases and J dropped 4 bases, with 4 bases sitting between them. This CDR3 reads CASSKGANVLTF. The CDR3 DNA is TGTGCCAGCAGTAAGGGGGCCAACGTCCTGACTTTC.

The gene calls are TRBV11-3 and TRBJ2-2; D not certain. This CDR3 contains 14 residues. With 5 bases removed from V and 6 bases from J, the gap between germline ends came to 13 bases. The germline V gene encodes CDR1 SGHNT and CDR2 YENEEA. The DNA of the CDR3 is TGTGCCAGCAGCCCGCAGTCTGGGCCCGGGGAGCTGTTTTTT. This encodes CASSPQSGPGELFF.

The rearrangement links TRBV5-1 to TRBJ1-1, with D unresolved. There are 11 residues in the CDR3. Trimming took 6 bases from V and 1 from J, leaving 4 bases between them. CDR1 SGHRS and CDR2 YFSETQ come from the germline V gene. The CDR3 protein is CASTGNTEAFF. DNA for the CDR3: TGCGCCAGCACTGGGAACACTGAAGCTTTCTTT.

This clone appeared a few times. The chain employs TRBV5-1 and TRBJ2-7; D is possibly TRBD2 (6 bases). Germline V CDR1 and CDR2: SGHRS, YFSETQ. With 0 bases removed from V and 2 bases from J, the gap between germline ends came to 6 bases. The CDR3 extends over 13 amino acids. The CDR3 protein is CASSLGGTYEQYF. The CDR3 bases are TGCGCCAGCAGCTTGGGCGGGACCTACGAGCAGTACTTC.